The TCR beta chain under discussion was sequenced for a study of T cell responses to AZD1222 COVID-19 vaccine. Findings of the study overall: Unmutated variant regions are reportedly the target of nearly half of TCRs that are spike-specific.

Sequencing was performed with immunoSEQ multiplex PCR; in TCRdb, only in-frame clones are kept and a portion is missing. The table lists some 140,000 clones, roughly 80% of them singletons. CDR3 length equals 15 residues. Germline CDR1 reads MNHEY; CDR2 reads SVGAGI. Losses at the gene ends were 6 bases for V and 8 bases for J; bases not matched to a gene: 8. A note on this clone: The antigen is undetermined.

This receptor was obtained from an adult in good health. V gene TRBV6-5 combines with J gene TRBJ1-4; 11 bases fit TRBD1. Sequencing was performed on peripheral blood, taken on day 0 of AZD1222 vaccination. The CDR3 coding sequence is TGTGCCAGCAGCCTAAGGACAGGGGGCTCAGAAAAACTGTTTTTT. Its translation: CASSLRTGGSEKLFF.